Listed below are T cell receptor beta chains from one sample, sequenced in a study of shared clonotypes between healthy human individuals. Clones were read by immunoSEQ multiplex PCR, and TCRdb kept only the in-frame ones, dropping some. The table shows 2 million to 2.5 million clones, with more than 85% occurring only once. The sample comprised naive CD8+ T cells from PBMCs. The receptors derive from a man aged 18 to 30 in good health. Some clones in this sample may be carry-over from other donors' samples. Each CDR3 is given with its conserved first and last residue. Fields, in order: D gene, J gene, V gene, CDR3 DNA, CDR3 protein. D genes are given only for firm matches.

d_gene: TRBD1; j_gene: TRBJ1-2; v_gene: TRBV19; CDR3nt: TGTGCCAGTAGCACGACAGGGGGCTCTCCCTGGGACTATGGCTACACCTTC; CDR3aa: CASSTTGGSPWDYGYTF
d_gene: TRBD1; j_gene: TRBJ2-1; v_gene: TRBV7-6; CDR3nt: TGTGCCAGCAGCTTGGTGGACAGGGTTGATAATGAGCAGTTCTTC; CDR3aa: CASSLVDRVDNEQFF
d_gene: -; j_gene: TRBJ2-7; v_gene: TRBV2; CDR3nt: TGTGCCAGCAGTGAATTAGGGGCAAAAGGGTACGAGCAGTACTTC; CDR3aa: CASSELGAKGYEQYF
d_gene: -; j_gene: TRBJ2-1; v_gene: TRBV5-8; CDR3nt: TGTGCCAGCAGCTTGGCTCCAGAGCAGTTCTTC; CDR3aa: CASSLAPEQFF
d_gene: TRBD2; j_gene: TRBJ2-7; v_gene: TRBV5-4; CDR3nt: TGTGCCAGCAGCTTAGAGGGGAGGGCCCCCTCCTACGAGCAGTACTTC; CDR3aa: CASSLEGRAPSYEQYF
d_gene: -; j_gene: TRBJ1-1; v_gene: TRBV5-1; CDR3nt: TGCGCCAGCAGCTTGGCGGGGTTTATGAACACTGAAGCTTTCTTT; CDR3aa: CASSLAGFMNTEAFF
d_gene: -; j_gene: TRBJ1-1; v_gene: TRBV4-1; CDR3nt: TGCGCCAGCAGCCAAAGATTCGGGAGCCTGAACACTGAAGCTTTCTTT; CDR3aa: CASSQRFGSLNTEAFF
d_gene: -; j_gene: TRBJ2-7; v_gene: TRBV23-1; CDR3nt: TGCGCCAGCAGTCCCCATCGGACTATCTTC; CDR3aa: CASSPHRTIF
d_gene: -; j_gene: TRBJ1-2; v_gene: TRBV29-1; CDR3nt: TGCAGCGGACGTGGAGGGGGATCATACGGCTACACCTTC; CDR3aa: CSGRGGGSYGYTF
d_gene: TRBD1; j_gene: TRBJ2-2; v_gene: TRBV27; CDR3nt: TGTGCCAGCAGTCCCGTCCGGGACAGGGGCCCCGGGGAGCTGTTTTTT; CDR3aa: CASSPVRDRGPGELFF